This TCR beta chain was recorded in a study of cytomegalovirus exposure and HLA in healthy donors. The PCR was carried out with 60 Vbeta primers and 13 Jbeta primers. Profiled with immunoSEQ multiplex PCR; TCRdb holds only in-frame clones, not every one. The sample yields 180,000 or so clones, about 79% seen once. Comments on this clone: Its antigen is still unknown.

CDR3 length: 12 residues. Between the trimmed V and J ends, which lost 0 bases and 6 bases, there was a span of 6 bases. Germline CDR1 and CDR2: SGDLS and YYNGEE. Study-level points and caveats: Earlier results showed most TCR beta V segments being productive about 87% or about 30% of the time.

Sequences were obtained from PBMCs. This sequence joins TRBV9 and TRBJ1-2; D possibly corresponds to TRBD1 (5 bases). This TCR was recovered from a man aged 50 or older in good health and CMV-seropositive. This chain's CDR3 is CASSVAGDGYTF. CDR3 sequence (DNA): TGTGCCAGCAGCGTAGCGGGGGATGGCTACACCTTC.